This note documents a single T cell receptor (beta chain) sequence. The source of the sample is a study of blood T cell repertoires in COVID-19. Study-level background: There were acute and convalescent COVID-19 samples, and they came from the United States, Italy and Spain. PBMCs, B-cell-depleted T cells, or T cells were the source of the cDNA or gDNA that made up the material.

Germline-derived CDR1 and CDR2 are MNHNS and SASEGT. V lost 3 bases, J lost 8 bases, and 16 bases lay in between. The CDR3 covers 15 residues. Methods used by the authors: Counts of nucleated cells, estimated from reference gene primer amplification, were obtained. The table came from immunoSEQ multiplex PCR; TCRdb's copy has only in-frame clones and leaves some out. That table furnishes V, J and clone size, whereas the DNA furnished D and trimming. The sample shows around 250,000 clones, around 87% of them seen only once. The sequenced sample was peripheral blood. The chain has TRBV6-1 and TRBJ1-4, with D unresolved. The sequence came from a woman aged 70-85 years with active or convalescent COVID-19. Here the CDR3 DNA reads TGTGCCAGCAGTGACCTACAGTTCCGGCGCGAAAAACTGTTTTTT. Protein sequence: CASSDLQFRREKLFF.